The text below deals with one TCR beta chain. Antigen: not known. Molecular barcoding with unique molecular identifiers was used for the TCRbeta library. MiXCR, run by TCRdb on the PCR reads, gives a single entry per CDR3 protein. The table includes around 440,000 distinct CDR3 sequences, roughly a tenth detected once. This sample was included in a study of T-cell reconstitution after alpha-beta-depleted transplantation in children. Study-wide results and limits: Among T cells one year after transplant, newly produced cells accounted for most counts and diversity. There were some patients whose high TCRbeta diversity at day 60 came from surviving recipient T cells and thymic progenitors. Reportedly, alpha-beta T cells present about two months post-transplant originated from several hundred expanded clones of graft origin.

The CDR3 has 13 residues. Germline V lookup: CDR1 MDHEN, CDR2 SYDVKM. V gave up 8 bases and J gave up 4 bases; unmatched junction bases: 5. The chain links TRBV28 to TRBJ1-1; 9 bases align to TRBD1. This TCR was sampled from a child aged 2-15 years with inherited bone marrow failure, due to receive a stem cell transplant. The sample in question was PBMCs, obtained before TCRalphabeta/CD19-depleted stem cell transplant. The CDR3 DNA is TGTGCCAGCCACAGGGGGCGAGGCACTGAAGCTTTCTTT. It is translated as CASHRGRGTEAFF.